This T cell receptor (beta chain) was captured in a study of tumor-infiltrating lymphocytes in oesophageal squamous cell carcinoma. The CDR3 covers 14 residues. V was trimmed by 2 bases and J by 5 bases, leaving 12 bases between them. The germline gives CDR1 SGHTA, CDR2 FQGTGA. TCRdb re-analysed the PCR reads in MiXCR, keeping a single row per CDR3 protein. The table includes about 11,000 distinct CDR3 sequences, more than 55% detected once. The sequencing input was esophageal tumor tissue. This clonotype was obtained from a male donor with esophageal squamous cell carcinoma. The chain uses TRBV7-3 and TRBJ2-5; the D is unclear. Written as DNA, the CDR3 is TGTGCCAGCAGCTTATCCCACTCGACTGAGACCCAGTACTTC. Residues: CASSLSHSTETQYF. Looking up the rest from reference TRBV7-3 and TRBJ2-5 gives the full variable domain: GAGVSQTPSNKVTEKGKYVELRCDPISGHTALYWYRQSLGQGPEFLIYFQGTGAADDSGLPNDRFFAVRPEGSVSTLKIQRTERGDSAVYLCASSLSHSTETQYFGPGTRLLVL.